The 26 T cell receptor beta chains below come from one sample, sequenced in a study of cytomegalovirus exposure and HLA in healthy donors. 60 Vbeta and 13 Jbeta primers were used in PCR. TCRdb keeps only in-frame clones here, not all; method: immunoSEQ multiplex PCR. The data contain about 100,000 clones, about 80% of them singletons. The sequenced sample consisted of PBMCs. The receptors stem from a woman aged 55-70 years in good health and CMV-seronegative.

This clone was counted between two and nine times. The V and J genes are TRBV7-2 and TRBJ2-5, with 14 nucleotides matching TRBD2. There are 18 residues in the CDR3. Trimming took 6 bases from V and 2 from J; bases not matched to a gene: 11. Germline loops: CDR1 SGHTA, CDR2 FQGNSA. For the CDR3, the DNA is TGTGCCAGCAGTTCTGGGACTAGCGGGGGTTCTGGGCAAGAGACCCAGTACTTC. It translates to CASSSGTSGGSGQETQYF.

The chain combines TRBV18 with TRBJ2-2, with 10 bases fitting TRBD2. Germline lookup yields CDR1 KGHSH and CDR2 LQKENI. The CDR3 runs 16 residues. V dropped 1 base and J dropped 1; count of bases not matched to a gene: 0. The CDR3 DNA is TGTGCCAGCTCACCACTAGCGGGAGGGAACACCGGGGAGCTGTTTTTT. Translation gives CASSPLAGGNTGELFF.

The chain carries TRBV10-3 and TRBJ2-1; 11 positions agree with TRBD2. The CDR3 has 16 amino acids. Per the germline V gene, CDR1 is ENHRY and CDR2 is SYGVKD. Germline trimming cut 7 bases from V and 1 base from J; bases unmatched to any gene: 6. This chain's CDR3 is CAINQLAGVSYNEQFF. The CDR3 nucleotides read TGTGCCATCAACCAACTAGCGGGAGTATCCTACAATGAGCAGTTCTTC.

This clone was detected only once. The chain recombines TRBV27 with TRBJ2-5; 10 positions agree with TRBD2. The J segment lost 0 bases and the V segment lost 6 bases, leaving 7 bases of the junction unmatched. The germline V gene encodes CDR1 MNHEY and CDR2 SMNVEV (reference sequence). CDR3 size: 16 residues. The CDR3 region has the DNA TGTGCCAGCAGAGAGGGACTAGCGCAAAACCAAGAGACCCAGTACTTC. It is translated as CASREGLAQNQETQYF.

The CDR3 bases are TGTGCCAGCAGTGAATTTGACTCACAAGAGACCCAGTACTTC. It translates to CASSEFDSQETQYF. The V gene is TRBV25-1, the J gene TRBJ2-5; D is uncertain. CDR1 and CDR2 (germline): MGHDK, SYGVNS. Trimming took off 1 base at V and 2 bases at J, with 8 bases between the two ends. The CDR3 runs 14 residues.

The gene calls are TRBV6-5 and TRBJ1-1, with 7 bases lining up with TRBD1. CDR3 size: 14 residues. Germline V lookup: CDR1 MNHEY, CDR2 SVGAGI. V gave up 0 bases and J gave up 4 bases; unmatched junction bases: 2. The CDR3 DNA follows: TGTGCCAGCAGTTACTCGTACAGGGGCACTGAAGCTTTCTTT. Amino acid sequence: CASSYSYRGTEAFF.

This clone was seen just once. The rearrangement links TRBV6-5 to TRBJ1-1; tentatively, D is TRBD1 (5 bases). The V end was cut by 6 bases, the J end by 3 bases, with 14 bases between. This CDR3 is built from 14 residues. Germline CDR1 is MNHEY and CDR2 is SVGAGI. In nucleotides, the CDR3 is TGTGCCAGCAGGTCCGAGCGCAGGGACACTGAAGCTTTCTTT. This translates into CASRSERRDTEAFF.

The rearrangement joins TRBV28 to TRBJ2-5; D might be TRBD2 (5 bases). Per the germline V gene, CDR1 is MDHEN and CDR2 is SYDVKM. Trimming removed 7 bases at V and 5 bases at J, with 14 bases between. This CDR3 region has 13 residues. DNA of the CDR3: TGTGCCAGCATCAGGACTGTTGGGGAGACCCAGTACTTC. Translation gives CASIRTVGETQYF.

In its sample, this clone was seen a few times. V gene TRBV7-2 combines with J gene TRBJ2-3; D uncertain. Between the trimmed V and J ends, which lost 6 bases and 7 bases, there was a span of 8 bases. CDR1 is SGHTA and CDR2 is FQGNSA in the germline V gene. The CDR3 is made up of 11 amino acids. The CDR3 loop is CASRTDYTQYF. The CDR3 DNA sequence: TGTGCCAGCAGAACAGATTATACGCAGTATTTT.

The DNA of the CDR3 is TGTGCCAGCAGCCCGATCGCAGGAGGCACCGGGGAGCTGTTTTTT. Encoded protein: CASSPIAGGTGELFF. The chain carries TRBV5-6 and TRBJ2-2, with D perhaps TRBD2 (5 bases). Per the germline V gene, CDR1 is SGHDT and CDR2 is YYEEEE. The CDR3 has 15 amino acids. Trimming removed 4 bases from V and 4 bases from J, with 14 bases in between.

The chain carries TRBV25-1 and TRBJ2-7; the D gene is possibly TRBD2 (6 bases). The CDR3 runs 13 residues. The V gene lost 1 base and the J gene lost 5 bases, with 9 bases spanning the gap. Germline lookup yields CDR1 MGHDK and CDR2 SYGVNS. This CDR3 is CASSESGLNEQYF. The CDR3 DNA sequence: TGTGCCAGCAGTGAATCGGGACTTAACGAGCAGTACTTC.

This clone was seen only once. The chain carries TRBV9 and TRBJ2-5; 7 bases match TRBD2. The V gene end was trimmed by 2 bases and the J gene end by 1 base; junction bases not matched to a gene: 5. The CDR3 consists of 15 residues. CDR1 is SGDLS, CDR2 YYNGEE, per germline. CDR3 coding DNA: TGTGCCAGCAGCGTTGTGGGGGGGTCCCAAGAGACCCAGTACTTC. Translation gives CASSVVGGSQETQYF.

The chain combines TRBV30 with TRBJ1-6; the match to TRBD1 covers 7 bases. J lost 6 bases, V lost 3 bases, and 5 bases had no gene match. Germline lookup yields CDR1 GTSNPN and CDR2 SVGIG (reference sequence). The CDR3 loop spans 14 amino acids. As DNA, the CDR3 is TGTGCCTGGAGCCCGGGACAGCCTAATTCACCCCTCCACTTT. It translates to CAWSPGQPNSPLHF.

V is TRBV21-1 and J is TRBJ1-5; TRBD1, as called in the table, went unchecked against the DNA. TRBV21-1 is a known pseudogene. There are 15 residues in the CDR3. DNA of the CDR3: TGTGCCAGCAGCACCCGACAGGGCGGCAATCAGCCCCAGCATTTT. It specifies CASSTRQGGNQPQHF.

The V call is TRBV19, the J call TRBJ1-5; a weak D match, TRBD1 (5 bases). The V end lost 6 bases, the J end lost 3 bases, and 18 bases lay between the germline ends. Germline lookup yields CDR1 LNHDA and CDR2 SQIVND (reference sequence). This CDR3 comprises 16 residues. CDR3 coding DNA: TGTGCCAGTAGCCGCGGGGGTGGGAGGGACAATCAGCCCCAGCATTTT. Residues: CASSRGGGRDNQPQHF. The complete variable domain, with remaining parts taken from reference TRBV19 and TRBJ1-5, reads DGGITQSPKYLFRKEGQNVTLSCEQNLNHDAMYWYRQDPGQGLRLIYYSQIVNDFQKGDIAEGYSVSREKKESFPLTVTSAQKNPTAFYLCASSRGGGRDNQPQHFGDGTRLSIL.

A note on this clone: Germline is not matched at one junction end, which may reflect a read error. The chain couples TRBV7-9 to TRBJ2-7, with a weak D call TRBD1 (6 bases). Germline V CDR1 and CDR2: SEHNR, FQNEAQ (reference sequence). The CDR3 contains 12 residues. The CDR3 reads CSSSLDQGKQYF. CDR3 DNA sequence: TGTTCCAGCAGCTTAGATCAGGGGAAGCAGTACTTC.

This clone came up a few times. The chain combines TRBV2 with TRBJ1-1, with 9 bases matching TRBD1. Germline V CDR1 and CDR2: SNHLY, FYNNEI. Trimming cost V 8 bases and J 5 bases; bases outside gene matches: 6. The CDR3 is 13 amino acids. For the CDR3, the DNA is TGTGCCAGCGCAGGACAGGGGTTGACTGAAGCTTTCTTT. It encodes CASAGQGLTEAFF.

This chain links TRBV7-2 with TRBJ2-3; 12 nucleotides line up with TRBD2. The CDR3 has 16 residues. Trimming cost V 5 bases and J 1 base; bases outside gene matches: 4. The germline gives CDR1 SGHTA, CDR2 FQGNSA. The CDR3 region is CASSRGLAGRTDTQYF. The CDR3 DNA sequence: TGTGCCAGCAGCCGTGGACTAGCGGGACGCACAGATACGCAGTATTTT.

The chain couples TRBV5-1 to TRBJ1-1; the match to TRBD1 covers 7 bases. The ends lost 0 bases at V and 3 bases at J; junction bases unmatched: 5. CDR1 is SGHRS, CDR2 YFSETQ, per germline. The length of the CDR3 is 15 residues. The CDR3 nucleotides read TGCGCCAGCAGCTTGGCGGGTCAGGGGGACACTGAAGCTTTCTTT. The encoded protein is CASSLAGQGDTEAFF.

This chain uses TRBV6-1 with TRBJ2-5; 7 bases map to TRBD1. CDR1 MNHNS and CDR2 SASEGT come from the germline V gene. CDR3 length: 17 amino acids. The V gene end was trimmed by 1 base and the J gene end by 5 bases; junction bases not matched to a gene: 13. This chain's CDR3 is CASSEVGGQALGETQYF. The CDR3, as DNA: TGTGCCAGCAGTGAAGTTGGAGGACAGGCGTTGGGGGAGACCCAGTACTTC.

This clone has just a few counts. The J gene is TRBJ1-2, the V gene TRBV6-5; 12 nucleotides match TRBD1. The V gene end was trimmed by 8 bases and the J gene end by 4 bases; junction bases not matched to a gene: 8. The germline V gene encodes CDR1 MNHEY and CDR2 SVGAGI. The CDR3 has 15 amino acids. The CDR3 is CASVPGQGASYGYTF. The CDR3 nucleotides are TGTGCCAGCGTCCCGGGACAGGGGGCTTCCTATGGCTACACCTTC.

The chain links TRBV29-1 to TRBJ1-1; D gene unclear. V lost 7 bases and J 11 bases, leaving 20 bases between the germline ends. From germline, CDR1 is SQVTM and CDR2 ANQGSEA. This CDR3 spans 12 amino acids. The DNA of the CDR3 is TGCAGCGCCGACCCCAACAGTACCCGGGCTTTCTTT. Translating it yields CSADPNSTRAFF.

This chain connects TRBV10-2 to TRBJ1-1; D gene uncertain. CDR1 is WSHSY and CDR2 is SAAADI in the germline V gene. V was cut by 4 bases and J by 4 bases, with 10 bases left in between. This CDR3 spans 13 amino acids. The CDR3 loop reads CASSVRSFTEAFF. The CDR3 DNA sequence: TGCGCCAGCAGTGTCAGAAGTTTCACTGAAGCTTTCTTT.

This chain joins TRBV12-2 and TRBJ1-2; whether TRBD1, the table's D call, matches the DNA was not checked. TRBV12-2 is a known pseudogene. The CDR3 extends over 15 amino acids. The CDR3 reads CASRPGQGCVYGYTF. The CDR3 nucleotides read TGTGCAAGTCGCCCCGGACAGGGTTGTGTCTATGGCTACACCTTC.

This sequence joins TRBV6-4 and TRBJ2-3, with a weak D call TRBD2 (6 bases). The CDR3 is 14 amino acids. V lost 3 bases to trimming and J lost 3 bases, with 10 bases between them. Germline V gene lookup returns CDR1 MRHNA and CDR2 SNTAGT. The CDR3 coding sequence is TGTGCCAGCAGTGAAGCGGGTGGGACAGATACGCAGTATTTT. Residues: CASSEAGGTDTQYF.

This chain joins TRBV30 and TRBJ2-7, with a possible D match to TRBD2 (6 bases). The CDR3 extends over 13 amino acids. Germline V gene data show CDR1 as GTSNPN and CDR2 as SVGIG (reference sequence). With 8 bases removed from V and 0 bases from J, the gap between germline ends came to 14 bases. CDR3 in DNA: TGTGCCGCCGCGGAGGAGGGCTCCTACGAGCAGTACTTC. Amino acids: CAAAEEGSYEQYF. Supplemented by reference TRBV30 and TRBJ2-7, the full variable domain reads SQTIHQWPATLVQPVGSPLSLECTVEGTSNPNLYWYRQAAGRGLQLLFYSVGIGQISSEVPQNLSASRPQDRQFILSSKKLLLSDSGFYLCAAAEEGSYEQYFGPGTRLTVT.